The next 26 T cell receptor beta chains were all read from a single sample in a study of CD8 T cells in Susac syndrome (dated by TCRdb to between 2018 and 2021). The library was produced with the immunoSEQ multiplex PCR assay. RNA was extracted using the RNeasy kit, and roughly 0.5 to 1 microgram was reverse transcribed with random hexamers. TCRdb handled the public reads itself, with Q25 trimming in fastp and clone calling in MiXCR, and kept productive beta chains. Entries that share a CDR3 protein sequence are merged under the most common genes and DNA. Here the sample has 85,000 to 90,000 distinct CDR3 sequences; approximately 95% occur a single time. Clones ranked in the top ten supply less than 0.35% of the sample. What was sequenced was CD8+ T cells from PBMCs. The origin of the receptors is a human donor in good health.

The count of this clonotype is one. This sequence joins TRBV7-4 and TRBJ2-3; D remains unclear. V lost 1 base, J lost 5 bases, and 10 bases lay in between. The germline CDR1 and CDR2 sequences are SGHVT and SQSDAQ. The CDR3 spans 14 residues. This chain's CDR3 is CASSLDGLGDTQYF. The DNA of the CDR3 is TGTGCCAGCAGCTTAGACGGCTTGGGAGATACGCAGTATTTT.

The chain has TRBV30 and TRBJ2-1; possible D gene TRBD2, 5 bases. The CDR3 is made up of 13 amino acids. CDR1 GTSNPN and CDR2 SVGIG come from the germline V gene (reference sequence). With 5 bases removed from V and 2 bases from J, the gap between germline ends came to 10 bases. CDR3: CAWESGTYNEQFF. The CDR3, as DNA: TGTGCCTGGGAAAGCGGTACCTACAATGAGCAGTTCTTC. The full variable domain, completed using reference TRBV30 and TRBJ2-1, is SQTIHQWPATLVQPVGSPLSLECTVEGTSNPNLYWYRQAAGRGLQLLFYSVGIGQISSEVPQNLSASRPQDRQFILSSKKLLLSDSGFYLCAWESGTYNEQFFGPGTRLTVL.

The V call is TRBV14, the J call TRBJ1-2, with D possibly matching TRBD1 (6 bases). Trimming removed 0 bases at V and 4 bases at J, with 15 bases between. Germline CDR1 SGHDN, CDR2 FVKESK. The CDR3 is made up of 16 amino acids. Written as DNA, the CDR3 is TGTGCCAGCAGCCAAGACTATATCCGGGACATCTATGGCTACACCTTC. This encodes CASSQDYIRDIYGYTF.

The chain couples TRBV27 to TRBJ2-7; D is unresolved. Germline CDR1 MNHEY, CDR2 SMNVEV (reference sequence). The germline V and J ends were trimmed by 3 bases and 6 bases, with 9 bases remaining between them. The CDR3 totals 12 residues. The CDR3, as DNA: TGTGCCAGCAGTTTGAAGCGACCCGAGCAGTACTTC. It is translated as CASSLKRPEQYF.

CDR3 DNA: TGTGCCAGCAGCGAAGAGGGGTACGAGCAGTACTTC. Translation: CASSEEGYEQYF. This chain links TRBV9 with TRBJ2-7; D possibly matches TRBD1 or TRBD2 (5 bases each). The germline CDR1 and CDR2 sequences are SGDLS and YYNGEE. V was clipped by 3 bases and J by 4 bases, with 8 bases between them. The CDR3 has 12 residues.

The V and J genes are TRBV13 and TRBJ2-1; the D call may be TRBD1 or TRBD2 (6 bases each). The CDR3 extends over 12 amino acids. Trimming took off 8 bases at V and 4 bases at J, with 9 bases between the two ends. Germline assignment: CDR1 PRHDT and CDR2 FYEKMQ (reference sequence). This chain's CDR3 is CASGGGYNEQFF. The CDR3 DNA reads TGTGCCAGCGGAGGGGGGTACAATGAGCAGTTCTTC. The whole variable domain, remainder taken from reference TRBV13 and TRBJ2-1, is AAGVIQSPRHLIKEKRETATLKCYPIPRHDTVYWYQQGPGQDPQFLISFYEKMQSDKGSIPDRFSAQQFSDYHSELNMSSLELGDSALYFCASGGGYNEQFFGPGTRLTVL.

The chain is built from TRBV7-3 and TRBJ2-1; weak D call: TRBD2 (5 bases). The germline V gene has CDR1 SGHTA and CDR2 FQGTGA. CDR3 length equals 16 residues. Trimming cost V 3 bases and J 7 bases, with 19 bases left between them. As DNA, the CDR3 is TGTGCCAGCAGCTTCGTCGGCGGGTCCCCTGGGAATGAGCAGTTCTTC. Its protein product is CASSFVGGSPGNEQFF.

This clonotype is a singleton in its sample. The V and J genes are TRBV27 and TRBJ2-1; 12 bases align to TRBD1. CDR1 is MNHEY and CDR2 is SMNVEV in the germline V gene (reference sequence). The CDR3 sequence is 15 residues long. Trimming cost V 5 bases and J 7 bases; bases outside gene matches: 6. The CDR3 bases are TGTGCCAGCAGTATCGGGACAGGGGGCCCAAATGAGCAGTTCTTC. It specifies CASSIGTGGPNEQFF.

V and J are TRBV27 and TRBJ1-6, with D maybe TRBD1 (5 bases). In germline, CDR1 is MNHEY, CDR2 SMNVEV (reference sequence). This CDR3 comprises 13 residues. Between the trimmed V and J ends, which lost 5 bases and 6 bases, there was a span of 8 bases. The CDR3 is CASSTGPNSPLHF. CDR3 DNA sequence: TGTGCCAGCAGTACGGGGCCTAATTCACCCCTCCACTTT.

This clonotype was recorded only once. The chain is built from TRBV4-1 and TRBJ2-3, with 10 bases fitting TRBD2. The CDR3 length is 18 residues. V lost 3 bases and J lost 1; bases outside the gene matches: 10. Germline assignment: CDR1 MGHRA and CDR2 YSYEKL. DNA of the CDR3: TGCGCCAGCAGCCATCCTACCTTACTAGCGGGGCGCACAGATACGCAGTATTTT. Translating it yields CASSHPTLLAGRTDTQYF.

The V call is TRBV5-1, the J call TRBJ2-5, with 11 bases that match TRBD2. There are 17 residues in the CDR3. V trimming: 0 bases; J trimming: 4 bases; junction bases outside the gene matches: 8. Germline values: CDR1 SGHRS, CDR2 YFSETQ. The CDR3: CASSLDLAGGRGETQYF. The CDR3 bases are TGCGCCAGCAGCTTGGATCTAGCGGGGGGTCGTGGAGAGACCCAGTACTTC.

The chain employs TRBV7-9 and TRBJ2-1, with D maybe TRBD1 (6 bases). The CDR3 length is 14 residues. Germline-derived CDR1 and CDR2 are SEHNR and FQNEAQ (reference sequence). Trimming took off 1 base at V and 8 bases at J, with 12 bases between the two ends. CDR3: CASSLEGVGDEQFF. The CDR3 nucleotides read TGTGCCAGCAGCTTAGAGGGGGTAGGGGATGAGCAGTTCTTC.

The V and J genes are TRBV2 and TRBJ2-7; D is unresolved. Germline V gene data show CDR1 as SNHLY and CDR2 as FYNNEI. Trimming pared 3 bases from V and 2 bases from J, leaving 14 bases between. This CDR3 comprises 15 residues. CDR3 nucleotide sequence: TGTGCCAGCAGTGAGGCCGGGTCTGTGGCCTACGAGCAGTACTTC. Amino acids: CASSEAGSVAYEQYF.

V is TRBV7-6 and J is TRBJ2-3; 7 bases are shared with TRBD1. The J segment lost 5 bases and the V segment lost 5 bases, leaving 10 bases of the junction unmatched. This CDR3 region has 15 residues. From germline, CDR1 is SGHVS and CDR2 FNYEAQ. The CDR3 reads CASSPDRVLGDTQYF. For the CDR3, the DNA is TGTGCCAGCAGCCCTGACAGGGTCCTCGGAGATACGCAGTATTTT.

This sequence joins TRBV12-3 or TRBV12-4 and TRBJ1-1; TRBD1 agrees at 11 bases. This CDR3 has 15 residues. Trimming removed 5 bases from V and 5 bases from J; junction bases left unmatched: 7. For the CDR3, the DNA is TGTGCCAGCAGTCCGCGGACAGGGGGCGAAACTGAAGCTTTCTTT. It codes for CASSPRTGGETEAFF.

This chain uses TRBV2 with TRBJ2-7, with D tentatively TRBD2 (6 bases). CDR1 SNHLY and CDR2 FYNNEI come from the germline V gene. Deletions cut 9 bases from V and 0 bases from J, with 15 bases between. The CDR3 spans 14 residues. The CDR3 region is CASLTSTSSYEQYF. In DNA form, the CDR3 reads TGTGCCAGTTTGACTTCGACTAGCTCCTACGAGCAGTACTTC.

The chain has TRBV5-1 and TRBJ1-2, with 9 bases identical to TRBD1. J gave up 4 bases and V 2 bases, and 9 bases lay outside the gene matches. The CDR3 consists of 16 residues. In germline, CDR1 is SGHRS, CDR2 YFSETQ. The CDR3 nucleotides are TGCGCCAGCAGCTTCGCCGGGGGACAGGGCACCTATGGCTACACCTTC. Translating gives CASSFAGGQGTYGYTF.

This clonotype was seen a single time. The gene calls are TRBV7-6 and TRBJ1-5; the D is unclear. The CDR3 is made up of 13 amino acids. V shed 7 bases and J shed 12 bases, with 19 bases lying between them. The germline V gene has CDR1 SGHVS and CDR2 FNYEAQ. The CDR3 DNA is TGTGCCAGCACCTCAAGTCCTGATGGGTTCCAGCATTTT. Translating it yields CASTSSPDGFQHF.

The chain joins TRBV5-4 to TRBJ2-7; perhaps D is TRBD1 or TRBD2 (5 bases each). The CDR3 is made up of 15 amino acids. Germline CDR1 reads SGHNT; CDR2 reads YYREEE (reference sequence). Trimming left V 7 bases short and J 1 base short, with 18 bases between. CDR3 sequence: CASGLPGTRSYEQYF. The DNA for the CDR3 is TGTGCCAGCGGACTCCCCGGGACGAGATCCTACGAGCAGTACTTC.

V is TRBV15 and J is TRBJ2-7; D is unclear. Between the trimmed V and J ends, which lost 8 bases and 4 bases, there was a span of 15 bases. The CDR3 has 13 residues. From germline, CDR1 is LNHNV and CDR2 YYDKDF (reference sequence). CDR3 amino acids: CATAPGNGYEQYF. The CDR3 DNA reads TGTGCCACCGCCCCTGGTAACGGTTACGAGCAGTACTTC.

V is TRBV6-5 and J is TRBJ2-6; D uncertain. V lost 4 bases, J lost 0 bases, and 7 bases lay in between. Looked up from germline, CDR1 is MNHEY and CDR2 is SVGAGI. The CDR3 is 15 residues long. CDR3 in DNA: TGTGCCAGCAGTTTCGTTTACTCTGGGGCCAACGTCCTGACTTTC. The encoded protein is CASSFVYSGANVLTF.

This clonotype showed up just a few times. The rearrangement uses TRBV7-2 and TRBJ2-7; possible D gene TRBD2, 5 bases. The V and J ends lost 4 bases and 6 bases respectively, with 10 bases between them. Germline values: CDR1 SGHTA, CDR2 FQGNSA. CDR3 length: 12 residues. CDR3 region: CASSSTGGEQYF. The DNA for the CDR3 is TGTGCCAGCAGCTCAACTGGAGGCGAGCAGTACTTC.

The chain combines TRBV6-5 with TRBJ2-7; D tentatively fits TRBD1 or TRBD2 (5 bases each). V was clipped by 0 bases and J by 0 bases, with 18 bases between them. Germline loops: CDR1 MNHEY, CDR2 SVGAGI. The CDR3 has 18 amino acids. The chain's CDR3 is CASSYSRDGTTSSYEQYF. In nucleotides, the CDR3 is TGTGCCAGCAGTTACTCGCGCGACGGGACCACAAGCTCCTACGAGCAGTACTTC.

The V call is TRBV3-1, the J call TRBJ2-5, with D possibly TRBD1 on 6 matching bases. V gave up 1 base and J gave up 5 bases, with 20 bases separating them. Per germline, CDR1 LGHDT and CDR2 YNNKEL (reference sequence). This CDR3 has 17 amino acids. CDR3 nucleotide sequence: TGTGCCAGCAGCCAAGGCGTTCGATTACAGGGTTGGGAGACCCAGTACTTC. Translated, it gives CASSQGVRLQGWETQYF.

The genes are TRBV4-1 and TRBJ2-7; 10 bases line up with TRBD1. Germline V gene lookup returns CDR1 MGHRA and CDR2 YSYEKL. The V and J ends lost 3 bases and 5 bases, in that order; junction bases with no gene match: 7. The CDR3 spans 15 residues. DNA of the CDR3: TGCGCCAGCAGCCACCCGGGACAGGGGATCGACGAGCAGTACTTC. As protein: CASSHPGQGIDEQYF.

The V gene is TRBV6-6, the J gene TRBJ2-7; unclear D gene. V lost 0 bases and J lost 2, with 11 bases in between. The CDR3 length is 15 residues. The germline V gene encodes CDR1 MNHNY and CDR2 SVGAGI (reference sequence). The CDR3 reads CASSYSNPAAYEQYF. The CDR3 nucleotides read TGTGCCAGCAGTTACTCCAACCCCGCCGCCTACGAGCAGTACTTC.